The 15 T cell receptor beta chains presented below share a single source sample, sequenced in a study of identical twins. One entry per CDR3 protein, called by TCRdb with MiXCR from the 5' RACE reads. The top ten clones hold 0.48% of a sample with some 570,000 distinct CDR3 sequences, under 25% of them seen once. The sample was also reused in another study, on yellow fever vaccine responses in identical twins.

The sample consisted of CD4+ T cells sorted from blood. The receptor source for this set is a woman between 18 and 30 years old in good health.

The chain joins TRBV12-3 or TRBV12-4 to TRBJ2-5; 9 bases fit TRBD2. V shed 5 bases, J shed 5 bases, and the junction held 18 bases outside the gene matches. CDR3 length: 18 amino acids. CDR3 bases: TGTGCCAGCAGTCCGATAACCCCGGGAGCGGGAGGATGGGAGACCCAGTACTTC. Translating gives CASSPITPGAGGWETQYF.

A few counts support this clonotype. The rearrangement links TRBV2 to TRBJ1-1; 7 bases are a match to TRBD1. The V gene end was trimmed by 2 bases and the J gene end by 1 base; junction bases not matched to a gene: 4. Germline CDR1 is SNHLY and CDR2 is FYNNEI. The CDR3 totals 15 residues. The CDR3 region has the DNA TGTGCCAGCAGTGAACGACAGGGCCGGAACACTGAAGCTTTCTTT. Protein: CASSERQGRNTEAFF.

A few counts support this clonotype. V usage is TRBV12-3 or TRBV12-4 and J usage is TRBJ1-2; tentative D call: TRBD1 (5 bases). This CDR3 has 14 residues. The germline V and J ends were trimmed by 1 base and 4 bases, with 10 bases remaining between them. CDR3 region: CASSLGGEVYGYTF. CDR3 DNA: TGTGCCAGCAGTTTAGGAGGGGAGGTCTATGGCTACACCTTC.

The chain couples TRBV12-3 or TRBV12-4 to TRBJ2-2; D may be TRBD1 or TRBD2 (5 bases each). This CDR3 contains 18 residues. The CDR3 spells CTRSLLGRDRGRTGELFF. The DNA for the CDR3 is TGTACCCGCAGTTTATTAGGCCGGGACCGGGGCAGAACCGGGGAGCTGTTTTTT.

The rearrangement uses TRBV3-1 and TRBJ2-7; no clear D. Between the trimmed V and J ends, which lost 0 bases and 5 bases, there was a span of 5 bases. This CDR3 is built from 12 residues. Per germline, CDR1 LGHDT and CDR2 YNNKEL (reference sequence). CDR3 nucleotide sequence: TGTGCCAGCAGCCAAGATTCAAACGAGCAGTACTTC. It is translated as CASSQDSNEQYF.

Only a few counts were recorded for this clonotype. The rearrangement joins TRBV27 to TRBJ2-6; D is undetermined. Germline CDR1 MNHEY, CDR2 SMNVEV (reference sequence). The CDR3 extends over 16 amino acids. The V gene lost 8 bases and the J gene lost 1 base, with 15 bases spanning the gap. The CDR3 DNA follows: TGTGCCAGCGGACCGCTGATGTCTTCTGGGGCCAACGTCCTGACTTTC. It encodes CASGPLMSSGANVLTF.

The genes are TRBV19 and TRBJ1-1; D not resolved. Trimming removed 4 bases at V and 7 bases at J, with 13 bases between. The CDR3 length is 13 residues. The germline CDR1 and CDR2 sequences are LNHDA and SQIVND (reference sequence). In nucleotides, the CDR3 is TGTGCCAGTAGTAATCCGGAGAGAATTGAAGCTTTCTTT. Protein: CASSNPERIEAFF.

The rearrangement uses TRBV6-1 and TRBJ2-3, with TRBD2 identical over 10 bases. The CDR3 covers 13 residues. Germline V gene data show CDR1 as MNHNS and CDR2 as SASEGT. The V segment lost 7 bases and the J segment 3 bases; nucleotides outside the gene matches: 1. In DNA form, the CDR3 reads TGTGCCAGCACTAGCGGGAGTACAGATACGCAGTATTTT. It encodes CASTSGSTDTQYF.

This clonotype was recorded many times. This chain uses TRBV10-3 with TRBJ1-2; D is perhaps TRBD1 (6 bases). Germline V CDR1 and CDR2: ENHRY, SYGVKD. This CDR3 contains 14 residues. V lost 6 bases and J lost 6, with 17 bases in between. The CDR3 loop reads CAIRPGQGKDGYTF. The CDR3 DNA reads TGTGCCATCAGACCCGGGCAGGGGAAGGATGGCTACACCTTC.

On this clonotype itself: At one end, the junction sequence differs from germline, possibly due to a read error. The CDR3 DNA is TGTGCCAGCAGCCCAACCCGGATCGGGGAGCTGATTTTT. This codes for CASSPTRIGELIF. This rearrangement joins TRBV7-3 to TRBJ2-2; D possibly corresponds to TRBD2 (5 bases). CDR1 is SGHTA and CDR2 is FQGTGA in the germline V gene. The CDR3 has 13 residues.

This clonotype has only a few counts. The chain recombines TRBV11-2 with TRBJ1-4, with a tentative D call TRBD1 (5 bases). Between the trimmed V and J ends, which lost 5 bases and 5 bases, there was a span of 15 bases. The CDR3 spans 15 residues. CDR1 is SGHAT and CDR2 is FQNNGV in the germline V gene. CDR3 nucleotide sequence: TGTGCCAGCAGCCCCAGTGGGGGACGAAATGAAAAACTGTTTTTT. Residues: CASSPSGGRNEKLFF.

This clonotype has only a few counts. The V gene is TRBV12-3 or TRBV12-4, the J gene TRBJ2-3; D is possibly TRBD2 (6 bases). The CDR3 contains 16 residues. V lost 5 bases to trimming and J lost 0 bases, with 15 bases between them. In DNA, the CDR3 is TGTGCCAGCAGTCGCTCAGGAGGGACCAGCACAGATACGCAGTATTTT. This encodes CASSRSGGTSTDTQYF.

This clonotype came up many times. This chain uses TRBV4-1 with TRBJ1-1; possible D gene TRBD1, 6 bases. In germline, CDR1 is MGHRA, CDR2 YSYEKL. Trimming shortened V by 3 bases and J by 4 bases, and 12 bases separated the two germline ends. The CDR3 has 14 residues. The CDR3 bases are TGCGCCAGCAGCCAGGGGGGGGCTGGCACTGAAGCTTTCTTT. Translated, it gives CASSQGGAGTEAFF.

This clonotype was found a few times. The rearrangement joins TRBV21-1 to TRBJ1-1; whether TRBD1, the table's D call, matches the DNA was not checked. TRBV21-1 is labeled a pseudogene. The CDR3 has 15 amino acids. The CDR3 here is CASSDRDTQNTEAFF. As DNA, the CDR3 is TGTGCCAGCAGCGACCGGGACACTCAGAACACTGAAGCTTTCTTT.

The chain links TRBV5-5 to TRBJ2-7, with no clear D. Germline V gene data show CDR1 as SGHKS and CDR2 as YYEKEE (reference sequence). Trimming removed 0 bases from V and 5 bases from J, with 9 bases in between. The CDR3 consists of 13 residues. The CDR3 DNA reads as TGTGCCAGCAGCTTGGCCGGCGGAAACGAGCAGTACTTC. Encoded protein: CASSLAGGNEQYF.